The sequence of this T cell receptor (beta chain) was determined in a study of cytomegalovirus exposure and HLA in healthy donors. About the research overall: Early on, a data release was issued that held 80 million or so unique TCRs from HLA-typed donors. Of all 360 or so donors who were genotyped, roughly 81% belonged to the Caucasian-associated ancestry cluster.

60 Vbeta and 13 Jbeta primers were used in PCR. Repertoires were generated with immunoSEQ multiplex PCR, while TCRdb's copy carries only in-frame clones and drops some. The sample holds some 150,000 clones; roughly 79% are singletons and the top ten take approximately 13%. Findings and limits, study-wide: Specificity of a few CMV-associated chains for CMV antigens was verified in vitro.

Of note for this clone: Its target is not known.

CDR3 length equals 14 residues. The V and J ends lost 5 bases and 12 bases respectively, with 17 bases between them. CDR1 is MDHEN and CDR2 is SYDVKM in the germline V gene. The sample taken for sequencing was PBMCs. The origin of this receptor is a woman in her 50s in good health and CMV-seronegative. This sequence joins TRBV28 and TRBJ2-6; D perhaps matches TRBD2 (6 bases). CDR3 DNA: TGTGCCAGCAGTGCCCTGGGACTCTTGGGCGTCCTGACTTTC. Translated, it gives CASSALGLLGVLTF. Using reference TRBV28 and TRBJ2-6 for the parts outside the CDR3, the full variable domain is DVKVTQSSRYLVKRTGEKVFLECVQDMDHENMFWYRQDPGLGLRLIYFSYDVKMKEKGDIPEGYSVSREKKERFSLILESASTNQTSMYLCASSALGLLGVLTFGAGSRLTVL.